These 14 T cell receptor beta chains were sequenced from one sample in a study of blood T cell repertoires in COVID-19. Assay: immunoSEQ multiplex PCR; the TCRdb copy retains only in-frame clones and omits some. The repertoire has fewer than 500,000 clones, over 75% of them found once; the top ten carry 1% to 1.5%. The sample taken for sequencing was PBMCs or T cells enriched from blood (not recorded which). All receptors come from a man aged 30 to 45 who had recovered from COVID-19.

This clone was seen just once. The V and J genes are TRBV7-9 and TRBJ1-1; D might be TRBD1 (5 bases). Trimming shortened V by 3 bases and J by 10 bases, and 12 bases separated the two germline ends. Germline CDR1 SEHNR, CDR2 FQNEAQ (reference sequence). The CDR3 runs to 12 residues. The CDR3 is CASSFARGGAFF. The CDR3, as DNA: TGTGCCAGCAGCTTCGCCCGGGGGGGAGCTTTCTTT.

The V gene is TRBV5-6, the J gene TRBJ1-2; the match to TRBD1 covers 7 bases. The CDR3 spans 15 residues. V lost 3 bases to trimming and J lost 0 bases; unmatched junction nucleotides: 5. The germline V gene has CDR1 SGHDT and CDR2 YYEEEE. DNA for the CDR3: TGTGCCAGCAGCTACCGACAGGGAACTAACTATGGCTACACCTTC. Translating gives CASSYRQGTNYGYTF.

The chain joins TRBV30 to TRBJ1-5; TRBD1 might be the D (5 bases). V gave up 0 bases and J gave up 7 bases, with 10 bases separating them. This CDR3 is built from 13 residues. Per germline, CDR1 GTSNPN and CDR2 SVGIG (reference sequence). The CDR3 loop is CAWSVEGVQPQHF. Written as DNA, the CDR3 is TGTGCCTGGAGTGTAGAAGGGGTGCAGCCCCAGCATTTT.

The chain has TRBV29-1 and TRBJ1-1; a possible D gene is TRBD1 (6 bases). This CDR3 spans 11 amino acids. From germline, CDR1 is SQVTM and CDR2 ANQGSEA. V lost 7 bases to trimming and J lost 3 bases, with 9 bases between them. The CDR3 is CSAPGDTEAFF. CDR3 nucleotides: TGCAGCGCCCCAGGGGACACTGAAGCTTTCTTT.

J is TRBJ1-5 and V is TRBV27, with unresolved D. This CDR3 is 16 amino acids long. V lost 3 bases and J lost 1, with 13 bases in between. Germline lookup yields CDR1 MNHEY and CDR2 SMNVEV (reference sequence). The CDR3 sequence: CASSLFWAGSNQPQHF. In nucleotides, the CDR3 is TGTGCCAGCAGTTTGTTCTGGGCGGGGAGCAATCAGCCCCAGCATTTT.

This chain connects TRBV5-4 to TRBJ1-1, with 7 bases identical to TRBD1. Trimming removed 3 bases from V and 0 bases from J; junction bases left unmatched: 5. Germline loops: CDR1 SGHNT, CDR2 YYREEE (reference sequence). This CDR3 is built from 15 residues. The CDR3 DNA reads as TGTGCCAGCAGCTCAGGGGGTATGGTGAACACTGAAGCTTTCTTT. Its translation is CASSSGGMVNTEAFF. The full variable domain, with the rest looked up from reference TRBV5-4 and TRBJ1-1, is ETGVTQSPTHLIKTRGQQVTLRCSSQSGHNTVSWYQQALGQGPQFIFQYYREEENGRGNFPPRFSGLQFPNYSSELNVNALELDDSALYLCASSSGGMVNTEAFFGQGTRLTVV.

V gene TRBV5-4 combines with J gene TRBJ1-4; 7 bases are shared with TRBD1. Germline CDR1 is SGHNT and CDR2 is YYREEE (reference sequence). The CDR3 sequence is 15 residues long. J gave up 6 bases and V 2 bases, and 7 bases lay outside the gene matches. The CDR3 bases are TGTGCCAGCAGCTTTGATAGGGACAGTTATGAAAAACTGTTTTTT. This encodes CASSFDRDSYEKLFF.

The chain employs TRBV19 and TRBJ1-1; 7 nucleotides align to TRBD1. V lost 6 bases to trimming and J lost 3 bases; unmatched junction nucleotides: 7. Germline V lookup: CDR1 LNHDA, CDR2 SQIVND (reference sequence). The CDR3 consists of 14 residues. The CDR3 reads CASRSQGLYTEAFF. CDR3 nucleotide sequence: TGTGCCAGTAGATCACAGGGGCTCTACACTGAAGCTTTCTTT.

The rearrangement joins TRBV6-5 to TRBJ1-1, with D uncertain. V gave up 4 bases and J gave up 0 bases, with 9 bases separating them. This CDR3 is 14 amino acids long. CDR1 and CDR2 (germline): MNHEY, SVGAGI. In nucleotides, the CDR3 is TGTGCCAGCAGTTTAGGGAGCATGAACACTGAAGCTTTCTTT. Amino acids: CASSLGSMNTEAFF.

This chain links TRBV5-1 with TRBJ2-5; 12 positions match TRBD1. Germline V CDR1 and CDR2: SGHRS, YFSETQ. Trimming at V came to 1 base and at J to 4 bases, leaving 5 bases not matched to a gene. The CDR3 loop spans 16 amino acids. CDR3 protein: CASSLMGQGAGETQYF. CDR3 DNA sequence: TGCGCCAGCAGCTTGATGGGACAGGGGGCAGGAGAGACCCAGTACTTC.

The gene calls are TRBV30 and TRBJ1-1, with 8 nucleotides matching TRBD1. The ends lost 4 bases at V and 2 bases at J; junction bases unmatched: 3. The CDR3 runs to 13 residues. Germline V CDR1 and CDR2: GTSNPN, SVGIG (reference sequence). The DNA of the CDR3 is TGTGCCTGGAAAGACAGGGGTAACACTGAAGCTTTCTTT. Translating gives CAWKDRGNTEAFF.

This clone is a singleton in its sample. The chain recombines TRBV7-2 with TRBJ2-2, with 9 bases fitting TRBD1. The CDR3 runs to 17 residues. Germline-derived CDR1 and CDR2 are SGHTA and FQGNSA. With V trimmed by 5 bases and J by 0 bases, 7 bases remained unmatched. Here the CDR3 reads CASSLTGGFANTGELFF. Here the CDR3 DNA reads TGTGCCAGCAGCCTTACAGGGGGCTTCGCGAACACCGGGGAGCTGTTTTTT.

This chain joins TRBV2 and TRBJ1-5; D possibly corresponds to TRBD1 (6 bases). In germline, CDR1 is SNHLY, CDR2 FYNNEI. Trimming pared 5 bases from V and 2 bases from J, leaving 16 bases between. The CDR3 contains 16 residues. The CDR3 sequence is CASSQLTGSRNQPQHF. The CDR3 DNA reads as TGTGCCAGCAGTCAGCTGACAGGTAGCCGCAATCAGCCCCAGCATTTT.

The CDR3 protein is CASSSNRGNTEAFF. In DNA, the CDR3 is TGTGCCAGCAGCTCCAACAGGGGTAACACTGAAGCTTTCTTT. The V call is TRBV7-3, the J call TRBJ1-1; 7 bases are shared with TRBD1. This CDR3 contains 14 residues. Per germline, CDR1 SGHTA and CDR2 FQGTGA. Losses at the gene ends were 4 bases for V and 2 bases for J; bases not matched to a gene: 4. Full variable domain (rest looked up from reference TRBV7-3 and TRBJ1-1): GAGVSQTPSNKVTEKGKYVELRCDPISGHTALYWYRQSLGQGPEFLIYFQGTGAADDSGLPNDRFFAVRPEGSVSTLKIQRTERGDSAVYLCASSSNRGNTEAFFGQGTRLTVV.